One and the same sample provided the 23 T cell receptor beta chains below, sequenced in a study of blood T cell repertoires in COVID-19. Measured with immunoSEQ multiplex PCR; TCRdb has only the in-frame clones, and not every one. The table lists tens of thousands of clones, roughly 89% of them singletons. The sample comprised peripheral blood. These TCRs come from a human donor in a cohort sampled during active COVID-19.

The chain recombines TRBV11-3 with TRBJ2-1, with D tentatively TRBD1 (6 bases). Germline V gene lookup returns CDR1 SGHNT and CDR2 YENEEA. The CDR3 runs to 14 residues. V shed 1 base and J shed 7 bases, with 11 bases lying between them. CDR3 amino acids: CASSLARGGNEQFF. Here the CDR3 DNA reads TGTGCCAGCAGCTTAGCCAGGGGTGGTAATGAGCAGTTCTTC.

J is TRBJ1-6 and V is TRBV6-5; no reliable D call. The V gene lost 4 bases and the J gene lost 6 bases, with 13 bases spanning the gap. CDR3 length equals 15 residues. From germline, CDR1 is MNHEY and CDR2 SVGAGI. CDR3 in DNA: TGTGCCAGCAGTTCCCTAACTGAAATTAATTCACCCCTCCACTTT. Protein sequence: CASSSLTEINSPLHF.

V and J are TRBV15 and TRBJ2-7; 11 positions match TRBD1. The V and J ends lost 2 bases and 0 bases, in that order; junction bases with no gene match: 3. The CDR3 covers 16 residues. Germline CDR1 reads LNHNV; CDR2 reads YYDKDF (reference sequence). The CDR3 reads CATSRTGTGGSYEQYF. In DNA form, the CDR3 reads TGTGCCACCAGCAGAACTGGGACAGGGGGCTCCTACGAGCAGTACTTC. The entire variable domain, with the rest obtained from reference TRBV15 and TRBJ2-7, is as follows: DAMVIQNPRYQVTQFGKPVTLSCSQTLNHNVMYWYQQKSSQAPKLLFHYYDKDFNNEADTPDNFQSRRPNTSFCFLDIRSPGLGDTAMYLCATSRTGTGGSYEQYFGPGTRLTVT.

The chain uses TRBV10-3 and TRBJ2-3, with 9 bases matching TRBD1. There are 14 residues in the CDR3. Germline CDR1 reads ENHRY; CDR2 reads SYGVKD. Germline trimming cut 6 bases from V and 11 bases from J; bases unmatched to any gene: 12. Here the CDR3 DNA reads TGTGCCATCAGGGACAGGGGCCCCCTGGGCGGGCAGTATTTT. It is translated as CAIRDRGPLGGQYF.

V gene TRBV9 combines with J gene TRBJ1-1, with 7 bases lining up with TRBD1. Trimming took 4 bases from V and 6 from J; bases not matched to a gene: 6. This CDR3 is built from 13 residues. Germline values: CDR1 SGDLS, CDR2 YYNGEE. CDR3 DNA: TGTGCCAGCAGCACCCGACAGGGATCTGAAGCTTTCTTT. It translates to CASSTRQGSEAFF.

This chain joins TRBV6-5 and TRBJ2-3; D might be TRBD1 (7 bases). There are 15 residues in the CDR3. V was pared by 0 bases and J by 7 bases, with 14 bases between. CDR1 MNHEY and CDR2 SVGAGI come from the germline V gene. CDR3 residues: CASSYSGPGGHTQYF. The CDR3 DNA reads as TGTGCCAGCAGTTACTCGGGACCAGGGGGGCATACGCAGTATTTT.

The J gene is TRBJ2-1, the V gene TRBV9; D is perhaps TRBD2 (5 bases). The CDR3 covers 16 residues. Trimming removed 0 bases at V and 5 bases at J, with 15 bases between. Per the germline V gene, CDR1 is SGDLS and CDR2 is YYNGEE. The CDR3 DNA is TGTGCCAGCAGCGTAGTGGGTAGCGTTGGAAACAATGAGCAGTTCTTC. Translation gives CASSVVGSVGNNEQFF.

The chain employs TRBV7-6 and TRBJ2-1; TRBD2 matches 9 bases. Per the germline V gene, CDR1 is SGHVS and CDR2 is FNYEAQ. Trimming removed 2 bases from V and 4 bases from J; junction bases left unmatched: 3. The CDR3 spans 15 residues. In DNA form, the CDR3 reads TGTGCCAGCAGCTTACTCAGCGGGGGGTACAATGAGCAGTTCTTC. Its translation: CASSLLSGGYNEQFF.

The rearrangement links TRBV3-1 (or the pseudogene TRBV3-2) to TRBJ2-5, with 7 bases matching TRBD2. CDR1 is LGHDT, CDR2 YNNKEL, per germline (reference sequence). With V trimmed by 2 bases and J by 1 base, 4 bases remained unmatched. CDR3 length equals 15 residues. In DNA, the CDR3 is TGTGCCAGCAGCCAACCGGGACTACCCCAAGAGACCCAGTACTTC. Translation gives CASSQPGLPQETQYF.

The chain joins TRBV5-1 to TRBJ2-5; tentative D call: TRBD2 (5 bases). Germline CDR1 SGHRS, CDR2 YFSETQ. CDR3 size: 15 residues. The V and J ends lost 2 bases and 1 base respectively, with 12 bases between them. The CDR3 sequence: CASSFMSGIQETQYF. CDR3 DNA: TGCGCCAGCAGCTTTATGAGCGGTATCCAAGAGACCCAGTACTTC.

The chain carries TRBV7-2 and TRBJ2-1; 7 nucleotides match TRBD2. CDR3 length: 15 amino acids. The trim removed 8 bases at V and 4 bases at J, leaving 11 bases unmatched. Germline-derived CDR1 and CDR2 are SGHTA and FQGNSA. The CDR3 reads CASGASGDPYNEQFF. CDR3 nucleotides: TGTGCCAGCGGAGCTAGCGGAGACCCTTACAATGAGCAGTTCTTC.

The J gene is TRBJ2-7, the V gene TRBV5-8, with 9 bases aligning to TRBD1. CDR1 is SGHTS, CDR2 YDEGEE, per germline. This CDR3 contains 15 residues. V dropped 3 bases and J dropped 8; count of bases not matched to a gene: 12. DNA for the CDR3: TGTGCCAGCAGCTCGCTAACCGGGACAGGGTTTCAGCAGTACTTC. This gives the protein CASSSLTGTGFQQYF. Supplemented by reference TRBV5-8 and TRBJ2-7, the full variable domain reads EAGVTQSPTHLIKTRGQQATLRCSPISGHTSVYWYQQALGLGLQFLLWYDEGEERNRGNFPPRFSGRQFPNYSSELNVNALELEDSALYLCASSSLTGTGFQQYFGPGTRLTVT.

The CDR3 bases are TGTGCCAGCAGTTACTCGAGTAGGAGCACAAGGCGGCAGCCCCAGCATTTT. Amino acids: CASSYSSRSTRRQPQHF. The chain links TRBV6-2 or TRBV6-3 to TRBJ1-5; no clear D gene. The germline V gene has CDR1 MNHEY and CDR2 SVGEGT. The CDR3 is 17 amino acids. V gave up 0 bases and J gave up 7 bases, with 19 bases separating them.

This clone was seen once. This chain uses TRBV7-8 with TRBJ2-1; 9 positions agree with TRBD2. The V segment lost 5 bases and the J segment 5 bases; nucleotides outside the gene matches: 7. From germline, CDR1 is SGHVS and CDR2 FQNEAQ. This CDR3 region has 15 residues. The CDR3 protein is CASSQRGDRNNEQFF. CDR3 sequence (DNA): TGTGCCAGCAGCCAGCGGGGGGATCGGAACAATGAGCAGTTCTTC.

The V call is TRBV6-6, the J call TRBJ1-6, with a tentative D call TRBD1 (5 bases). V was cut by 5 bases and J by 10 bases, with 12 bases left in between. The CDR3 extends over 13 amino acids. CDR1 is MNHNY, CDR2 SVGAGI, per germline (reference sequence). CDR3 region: CASSPGLGSPLHF. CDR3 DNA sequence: TGTGCCAGCAGTCCAGGGCTGGGGTCACCCCTCCACTTT.

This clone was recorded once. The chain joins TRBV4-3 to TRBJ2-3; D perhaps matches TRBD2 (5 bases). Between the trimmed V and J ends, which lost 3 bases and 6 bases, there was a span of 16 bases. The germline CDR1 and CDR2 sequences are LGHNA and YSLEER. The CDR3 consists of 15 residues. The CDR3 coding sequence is TGCGCCAGCAGCCAGGACTCCGACTCGAGGGATACGCAGTATTTT. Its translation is CASSQDSDSRDTQYF.

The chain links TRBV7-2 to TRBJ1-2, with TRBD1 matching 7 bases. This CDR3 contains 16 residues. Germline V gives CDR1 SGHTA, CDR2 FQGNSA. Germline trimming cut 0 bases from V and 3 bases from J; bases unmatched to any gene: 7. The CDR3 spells CASSLADWDRYYGYTF. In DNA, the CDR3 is TGTGCCAGCAGCTTAGCGGACTGGGACAGATACTATGGCTACACCTTC.

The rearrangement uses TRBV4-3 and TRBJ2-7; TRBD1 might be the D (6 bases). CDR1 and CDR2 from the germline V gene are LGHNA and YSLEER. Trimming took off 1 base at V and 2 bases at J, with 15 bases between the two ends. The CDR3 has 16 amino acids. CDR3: CASSQVAQGGAYEQYF. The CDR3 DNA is TGCGCCAGCAGCCAAGTCGCACAGGGCGGCGCCTACGAGCAGTACTTC.

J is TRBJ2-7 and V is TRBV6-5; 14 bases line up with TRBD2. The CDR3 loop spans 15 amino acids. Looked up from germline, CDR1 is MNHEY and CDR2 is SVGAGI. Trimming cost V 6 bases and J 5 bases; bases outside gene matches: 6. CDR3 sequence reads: CASRTSGGAGDEQYF. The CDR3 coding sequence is TGTGCCAGCAGGACTAGCGGGGGGGCCGGGGACGAGCAGTACTTC.

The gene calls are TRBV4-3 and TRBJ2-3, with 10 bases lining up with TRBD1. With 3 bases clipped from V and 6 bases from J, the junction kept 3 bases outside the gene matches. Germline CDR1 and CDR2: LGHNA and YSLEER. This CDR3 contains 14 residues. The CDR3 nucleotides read TGCGCCAGCAGCCAGGGGACAGGGGATGATACGCAGTATTTT. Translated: CASSQGTGDDTQYF.

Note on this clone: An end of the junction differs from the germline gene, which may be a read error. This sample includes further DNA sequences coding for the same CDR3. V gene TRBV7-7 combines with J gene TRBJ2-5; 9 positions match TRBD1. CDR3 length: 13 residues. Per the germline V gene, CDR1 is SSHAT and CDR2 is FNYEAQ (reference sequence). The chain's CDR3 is CASSRDREETQYF. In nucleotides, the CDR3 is TGTGCTAGCAGCCGGGACAGGGAAGAGACCCAGTACTTC.

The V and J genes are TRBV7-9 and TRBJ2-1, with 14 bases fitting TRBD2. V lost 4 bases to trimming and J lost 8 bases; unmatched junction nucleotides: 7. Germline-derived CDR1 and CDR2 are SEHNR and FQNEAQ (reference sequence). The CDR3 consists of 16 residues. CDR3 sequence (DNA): TGTGCCAGCAGCTCGACTAGCGGGGGGGCTTTCGATGAGCAGTTCTTC. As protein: CASSSTSGGAFDEQFF.

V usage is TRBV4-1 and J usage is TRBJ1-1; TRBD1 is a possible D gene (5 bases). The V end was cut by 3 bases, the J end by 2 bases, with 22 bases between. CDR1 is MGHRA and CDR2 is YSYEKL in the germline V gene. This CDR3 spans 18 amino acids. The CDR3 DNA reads TGCGCCAGCAGCCAGGCCGCCATTTGGGGGGGGTTAAACACTGAAGCTTTCTTT. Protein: CASSQAAIWGGLNTEAFF.